The present entry profiles one TCR beta chain with its context. This sample is drawn from a study of blood T cells in healthy people across ages. Together with a sample-barcoded 5' primer, a J-beta primer mix was included in a second PCR lasting about 6 to 11 cycles. Each CDR3 protein is one row after TCRdb ran MiXCR on the 5' RACE reads. Of roughly 800,000 distinct CDR3 sequences in the sample, approximately 25% were seen once. Trimming left V 7 bases short and J 0 bases short, with 10 bases between. Germline CDR1 is MNHEY and CDR2 is SVGEGT. The CDR3 loop spans 14 amino acids. These records were also assigned to another study, of T cells of mothers and their children.

This sequence originates from a boy younger than 18 in good health. The V call is TRBV6-2 or TRBV6-3, the J call TRBJ1-5; D uncertain. Input material: blood. The CDR3 spells CASKMGNSNQPQHF. The CDR3, as DNA: TGTGCCAGCAAAATGGGTAATAGCAATCAGCCCCAGCATTTT.